Listed below are T cell receptor beta chains from one sample, sequenced in a study of blood T cell repertoires in COVID-19. Generated by immunoSEQ multiplex PCR, the TCRdb table keeps only in-frame clones and is missing some. The sample has approximately 270,000 clones, roughly 89% seen once. What was sequenced was PBMCs or T cells enriched from blood (not recorded which). The receptors shown here come from a woman in her fifties or sixties who had recovered from COVID-19. Both conserved end residues are part of each CDR3. The D gene is left open where the match is weak. The listing skips clone size in some rows; elsewhere it reads once, few, many or a size class.

V gene	clone size	J gene	D gene	CDR3 DNA	CDR3 protein
TRBV7-6	.	TRBJ2-1	.	TGTGCCAGCAGCTTAGGAGCTAGCTATTACTACAATGAGCAGTTCTTC	CASSLGASYYYNEQFF
TRBV4-1	.	TRBJ2-1	TRBD1	TGCGCCAGCAGCCCGCGGACAGGGGGTTACAATGAGCAGTTCTTC	CASSPRTGGYNEQFF
TRBV2	few	TRBJ2-7	.	TGTGCCAGCAGCCCTTCCCACGAGCAGTACTTC	CASSPSHEQYF
TRBV10-3	.	TRBJ1-2	.	TGTGCCATCACCACAACCTCCTATGGCTACACCTTC	CAITTTSYGYTF
TRBV28	.	TRBJ1-2	.	TGTGCTACTGACCGGGACTACACCTTC	CATDRDYTF
TRBV10-1	.	TRBJ2-7	TRBD2	TGCGCCAGCAGTGAGTTTGCGGGGGACTACGAGCAGTACTTC	CASSEFAGDYEQYF
TRBV3-1/TRBV3-2	.	TRBJ1-1	.	TGTGCCAGCAGCCAGCAGGGATTGAACACTGAAGCTTTCTTT	CASSQQGLNTEAFF
TRBV28	.	TRBJ2-7	.	TGTGCCAGCAGTTCCCTAACCTACGAGCAGTACTTC	CASSSLTYEQYF
TRBV30	.	TRBJ1-5	.	TGTGCCTGGGGAGGGACAAACAGCAATCAGCCCCAGCATTTT	CAWGGTNSNQPQHF
TRBV5-1	once	TRBJ1-3	TRBD1	TGCGCCAGCTCCGGGACAGGGGTGACTGGAAACACCATATATTTT	CASSGTGVTGNTIYF
TRBV30	.	TRBJ1-1	.	TGTGCCTGGAGTTTTACAGGGTCTGAAGCTTTCTTT	CAWSFTGSEAFF
TRBV3-1/TRBV3-2	.	TRBJ2-3	.	TGTGCCAGCAGCCAAAATAGCGATACGCAGTATTTT	CASSQNSDTQYF
TRBV27	.	TRBJ1-2	.	TGTGCCAGCGGCCTCCTAGGGGAGCGGGGATTCTTTGGCTACACCTTC	CASGLLGERGFFGYTF
TRBV3-1/TRBV3-2	.	TRBJ1-5	.	TGTGCCAGCAGCCAAGGTCTACAGGGTTACAATCAGCCCCAGCATTTT	CASSQGLQGYNQPQHF
TRBV27	.	TRBJ2-7	.	TGTGCCAGCAGAACAACGACGGGAAGCTCCTACGAGCAGTACTTC	CASRTTTGSSYEQYF
TRBV30	.	TRBJ2-1	TRBD2	TGTGCCTGGAGAGGGACTAGCGGGAGCGATGAGCAGTTCTTC	CAWRGTSGSDEQFF
TRBV30	.	TRBJ1-5	TRBD1	TGTGCCTGGGCTCCGGGACAGGGAGTCGGGCCCCAGCATTTT	CAWAPGQGVGPQHF
TRBV2	.	TRBJ1-5	TRBD1	TGTGCCAGCAGTTCAGAACTAGGGGGCAGTCAGCCCCAGCATTTT	CASSSELGGSQPQHF
TRBV18	.	TRBJ1-2	.	TGTGCCAGCTCACCACAGTCCGAGAGCTATGGCTACACCTTC	CASSPQSESYGYTF
TRBV11-2	.	TRBJ1-2	TRBD1	TGTGCCAGCAGCCAGGGGGTTAACTATGGCTACACCTTC	CASSQGVNYGYTF
TRBV28	.	TRBJ1-5	.	TGTGCCAGCAGTTCCCTGGGGGCAGGTGATCAGCCCCAGCATTTT	CASSSLGAGDQPQHF
TRBV7-2	.	TRBJ1-6	.	TGTGCCAGCAGCATCCAAGGGGGGGGCAGGCTTCTCGACTTT	CASSIQGGGRLLDF
TRBV3-1/TRBV3-2	.	TRBJ1-1	.	TGTGCCAGCAGCCGACAGAGCAACACTGAAGCTTTCTTT	CASSRQSNTEAFF
TRBV14	.	TRBJ1-2	TRBD1	TGTGCCAGCAGCCCAGGGACAGGAGATTATACCTATGGCTACACCTTC	CASSPGTGDYTYGYTF
TRBV14	.	TRBJ2-1	.	TGTGCCAGCAGCCGAGTTACAGGGATGAGCTCCTACAATGAGCAGTTCTTC	CASSRVTGMSSYNEQFF